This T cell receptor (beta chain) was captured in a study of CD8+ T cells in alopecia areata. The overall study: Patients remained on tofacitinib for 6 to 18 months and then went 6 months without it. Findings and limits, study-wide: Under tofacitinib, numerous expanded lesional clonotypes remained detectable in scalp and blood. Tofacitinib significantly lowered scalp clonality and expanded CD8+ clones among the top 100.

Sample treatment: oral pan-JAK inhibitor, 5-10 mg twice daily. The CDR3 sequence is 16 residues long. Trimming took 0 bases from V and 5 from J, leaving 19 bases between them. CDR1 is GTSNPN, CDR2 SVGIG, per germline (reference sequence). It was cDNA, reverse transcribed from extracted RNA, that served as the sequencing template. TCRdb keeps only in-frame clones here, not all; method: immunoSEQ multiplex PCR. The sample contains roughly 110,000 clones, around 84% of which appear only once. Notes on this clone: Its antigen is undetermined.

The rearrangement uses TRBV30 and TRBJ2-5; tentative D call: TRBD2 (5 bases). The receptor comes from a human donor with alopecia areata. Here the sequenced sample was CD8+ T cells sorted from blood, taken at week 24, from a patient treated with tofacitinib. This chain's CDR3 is CAWSVLVVGIGETQYF. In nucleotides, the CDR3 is TGTGCCTGGAGTGTACTGGTCGTCGGGATAGGGGAGACCCAGTACTTC. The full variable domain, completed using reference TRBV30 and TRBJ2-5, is SQTIHQWPATLVQPVGSPLSLECTVEGTSNPNLYWYRQAAGRGLQLLFYSVGIGQISSEVPQNLSASRPQDRQFILSSKKLLLSDSGFYLCAWSVLVVGIGETQYFGPGTRLLVL.